This is a list of T cell receptor delta chains from one sample in a study of Vδ1+ human thymocytes. TCRdb re-called the multiplex PCR reads via CATT. The sample gives 80,000 or so delta-chain clones, around 34% of which show up once; over 0.2% is in the top ten. The sequencing input was Vdelta1+ gamma-delta thymocytes from the thymus. All receptors derive from a boy under two years old who had congenital heart surgery. The CDR3 runs from the conserved cysteine through the conserved F or W. Fields, in order: J gene, clone size, V gene, D gene, CDR3 DNA, CDR3 protein. A D gene is named only where the DNA matches it firmly. The listing skips clone size in some rows; elsewhere it reads once, few, many or a size class.

>TRDJ1|few|TRDV1|-
TGTGCTCTTGGGGAACTTGTACCCTGGGGATCCACCGATAAACTCATCTTT
CALGELVPWGSTDKLIF
>TRDJ1|few|TRDV1|-
TGTGCTCTTGGGGCGTTCACGGAGCTTCCGTCTAGGACCTACCAAACCGATAAACTCATCTTT
CALGAFTELPSRTYQTDKLIF
>TRDJ1|few|TRDV1|TRDD2
TGTGCTCTTGGGGATCCGACTTCCTACGGGGCTCCGGACCCGAAACTCATCTTT
CALGDPTSYGAPDPKLIF
>TRDJ1|-|TRDV1|TRDD3
TGTGCTCTTGGGGAAGTTGGGTACTGGGGGATAACTATTAGGCCCGGTAAACTCATCTTT
CALGEVGYWGITIRPGKLIF
>TRDJ1|-|TRDV1|TRDD3
TGTGCTCTTGGGAAATTTTATCATGCTCTGGGGGACCACACCGATAAACTCATCTTT
CALGKFYHALGDHTDKLIF
>TRDJ1|-|TRDV1|TRDD3
TGTGCTCTTGGGGATCCCCGGTTGTCGAACTGGGGGCGCACCGATAAACTCATCTTT
CALGDPRLSNWGRTDKLIF
>TRDJ1|few|TRDV1|TRDD2
TGTGCTCTTGGGGAACGTCCTTCCTACGGTGGGGGCCAAGGGTGTACCGATAAACTCATCTTT
CALGERPSYGGGQGCTDKLIF
>TRDJ1|-|TRDV1|TRDD3
TGTGCTCTTGGGGAACGTGCCCCTCAGTACTGGGGGATACGAGGAGATAAACTCATCTTT
CALGERAPQYWGIRGDKLIF
>TRDJ1|-|TRDV1|TRDD3
TGTGCTCTTGGGGAACGAACCAACCCCTCTACTGGGGGATACGCGTCGGACACCGATAAACTCATCTTT
CALGERTNPSTGGYASDTDKLIF
>TRDJ1|few|TRDV1|-
TGTGCTCTTGGGGAATCCTTCTTCCTCTACTGGGGAGACACCGATAAACTCATCTTT
CALGESFFLYWGDTDKLIF